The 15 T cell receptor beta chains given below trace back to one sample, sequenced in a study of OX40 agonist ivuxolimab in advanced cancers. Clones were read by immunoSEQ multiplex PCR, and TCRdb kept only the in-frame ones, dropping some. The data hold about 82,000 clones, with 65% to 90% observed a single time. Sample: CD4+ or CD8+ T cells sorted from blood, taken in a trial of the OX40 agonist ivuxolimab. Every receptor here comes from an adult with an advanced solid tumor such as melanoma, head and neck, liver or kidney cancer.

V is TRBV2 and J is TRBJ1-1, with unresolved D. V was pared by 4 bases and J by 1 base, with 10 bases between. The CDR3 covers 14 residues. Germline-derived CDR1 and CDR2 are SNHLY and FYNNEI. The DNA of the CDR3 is TGTGCCAGCAGTGTGTCACGGGGGAACACTGAAGCTTTCTTT. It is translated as CASSVSRGNTEAFF.

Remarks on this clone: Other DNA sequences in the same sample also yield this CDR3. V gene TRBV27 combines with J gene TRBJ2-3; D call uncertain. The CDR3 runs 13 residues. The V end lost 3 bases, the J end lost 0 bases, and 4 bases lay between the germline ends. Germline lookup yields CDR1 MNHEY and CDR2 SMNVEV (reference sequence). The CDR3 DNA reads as TGTGCCAGCAGTTTCCGGAGCACAGATACGCAGTATTTT. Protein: CASSFRSTDTQYF.

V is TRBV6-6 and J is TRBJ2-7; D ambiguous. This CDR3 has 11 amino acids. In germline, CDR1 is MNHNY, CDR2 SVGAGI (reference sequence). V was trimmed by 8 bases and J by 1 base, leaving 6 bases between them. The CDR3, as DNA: TGTGCCAGCGGGTCGTCCTACGAGCAGTACTTC. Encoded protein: CASGSSYEQYF.

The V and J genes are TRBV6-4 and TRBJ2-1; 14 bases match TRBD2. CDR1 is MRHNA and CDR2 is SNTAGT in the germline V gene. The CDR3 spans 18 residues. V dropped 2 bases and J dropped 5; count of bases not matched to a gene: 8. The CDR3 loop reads CASSDSWTSGRLNNEQFF. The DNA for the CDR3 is TGTGCCAGCAGTGACAGCTGGACTAGCGGGAGGTTAAACAATGAGCAGTTCTTC.

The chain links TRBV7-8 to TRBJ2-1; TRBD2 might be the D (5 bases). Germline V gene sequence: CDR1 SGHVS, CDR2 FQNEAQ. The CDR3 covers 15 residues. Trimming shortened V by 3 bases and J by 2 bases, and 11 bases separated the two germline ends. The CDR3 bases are TGTGCCAGCAGCTTGGGCGGGCCCACCTACAATGAGCAGTTCTTC. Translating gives CASSLGGPTYNEQFF.

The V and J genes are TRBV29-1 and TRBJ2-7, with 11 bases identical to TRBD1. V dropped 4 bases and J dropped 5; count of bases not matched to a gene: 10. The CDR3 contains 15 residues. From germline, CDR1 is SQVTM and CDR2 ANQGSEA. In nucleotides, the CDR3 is TGCAGCGTTGGGCAGAGGACAGGGGGCCCCGACGAGCAGTACTTC. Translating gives CSVGQRTGGPDEQYF.

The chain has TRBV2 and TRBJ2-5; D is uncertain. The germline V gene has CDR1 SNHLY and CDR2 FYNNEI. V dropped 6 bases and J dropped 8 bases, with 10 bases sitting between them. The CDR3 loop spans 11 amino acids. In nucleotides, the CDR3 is TGTGCCAGCAGCCCGCAGAGAACCCAGTACTTC. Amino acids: CASSPQRTQYF.

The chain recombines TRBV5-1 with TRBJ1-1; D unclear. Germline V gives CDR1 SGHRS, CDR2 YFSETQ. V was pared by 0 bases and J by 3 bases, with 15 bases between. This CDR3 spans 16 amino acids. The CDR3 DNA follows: TGCGCCAGCAGCTTGGAAGGGCGTTTTGGCGACACTGAAGCTTTCTTT. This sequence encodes CASSLEGRFGDTEAFF.

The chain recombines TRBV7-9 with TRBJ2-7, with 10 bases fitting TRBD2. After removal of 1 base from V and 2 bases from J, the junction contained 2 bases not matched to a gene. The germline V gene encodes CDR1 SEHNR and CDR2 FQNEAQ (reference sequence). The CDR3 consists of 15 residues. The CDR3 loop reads CASSLGAGGPYEQYF. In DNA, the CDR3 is TGTGCCAGCAGCTTAGGAGCGGGAGGGCCCTACGAGCAGTACTTC.

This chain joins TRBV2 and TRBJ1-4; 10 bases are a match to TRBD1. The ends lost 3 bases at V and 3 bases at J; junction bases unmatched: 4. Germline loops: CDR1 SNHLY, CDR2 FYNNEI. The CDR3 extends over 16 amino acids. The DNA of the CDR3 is TGTGCCAGCAGTGAGTGGGGACAGGGGCCTAATGAAAAACTGTTTTTT. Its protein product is CASSEWGQGPNEKLFF.

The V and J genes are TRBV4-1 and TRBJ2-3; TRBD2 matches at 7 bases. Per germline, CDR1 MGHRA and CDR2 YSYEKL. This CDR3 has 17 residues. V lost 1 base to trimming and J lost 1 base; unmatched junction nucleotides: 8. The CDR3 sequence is CASSQGVLAGGTDTQYF. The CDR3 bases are TGCGCCAGCAGCCAAGGTGTACTCGCGGGAGGCACAGATACGCAGTATTTT.

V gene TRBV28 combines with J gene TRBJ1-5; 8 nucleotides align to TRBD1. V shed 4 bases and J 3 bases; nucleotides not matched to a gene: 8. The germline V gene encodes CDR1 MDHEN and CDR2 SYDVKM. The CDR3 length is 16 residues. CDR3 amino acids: CASSSYLQGDNQPQHF. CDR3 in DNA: TGTGCCAGCAGTTCGTACTTACAGGGGGACAATCAGCCCCAGCATTTT.

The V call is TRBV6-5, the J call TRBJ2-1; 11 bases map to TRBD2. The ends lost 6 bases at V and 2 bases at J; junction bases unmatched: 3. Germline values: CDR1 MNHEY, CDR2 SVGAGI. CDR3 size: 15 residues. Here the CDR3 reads CASSLLAGAYNEQFF. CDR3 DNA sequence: TGTGCCAGCAGCCTACTAGCGGGAGCCTACAATGAGCAGTTCTTC.

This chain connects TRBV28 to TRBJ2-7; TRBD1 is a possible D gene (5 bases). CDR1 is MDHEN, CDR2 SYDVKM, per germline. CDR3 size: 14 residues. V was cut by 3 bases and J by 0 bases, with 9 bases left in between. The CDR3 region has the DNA TGTGCCAGCAGTTTTTGGACAAACTCCTACGAGCAGTACTTC. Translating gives CASSFWTNSYEQYF.

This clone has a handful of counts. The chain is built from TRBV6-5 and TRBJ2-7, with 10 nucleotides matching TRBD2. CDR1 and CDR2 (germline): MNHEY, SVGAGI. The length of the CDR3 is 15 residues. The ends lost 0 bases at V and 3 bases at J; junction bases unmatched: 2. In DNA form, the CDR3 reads TGTGCCAGCAGTTACTCCCCTAGCGGGGGCTACGAGCAGTACTTC. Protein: CASSYSPSGGYEQYF.